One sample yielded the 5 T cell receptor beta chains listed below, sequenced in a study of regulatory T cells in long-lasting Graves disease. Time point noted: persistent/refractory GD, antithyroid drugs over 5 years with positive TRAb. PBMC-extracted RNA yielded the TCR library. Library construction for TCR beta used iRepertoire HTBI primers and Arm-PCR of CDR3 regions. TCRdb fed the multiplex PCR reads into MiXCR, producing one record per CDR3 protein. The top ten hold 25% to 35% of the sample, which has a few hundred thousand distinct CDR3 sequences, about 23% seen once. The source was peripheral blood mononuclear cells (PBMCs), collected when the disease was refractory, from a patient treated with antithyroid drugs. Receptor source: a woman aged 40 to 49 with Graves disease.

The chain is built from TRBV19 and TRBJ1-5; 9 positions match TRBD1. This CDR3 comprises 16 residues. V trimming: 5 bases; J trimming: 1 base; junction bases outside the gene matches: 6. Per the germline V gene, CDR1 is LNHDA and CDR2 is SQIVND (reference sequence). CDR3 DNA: TGTGCCAGTAGTGAACAGGGGGCACAAAGCAATCAGCCCCAGCATTTT. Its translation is CASSEQGAQSNQPQHF.

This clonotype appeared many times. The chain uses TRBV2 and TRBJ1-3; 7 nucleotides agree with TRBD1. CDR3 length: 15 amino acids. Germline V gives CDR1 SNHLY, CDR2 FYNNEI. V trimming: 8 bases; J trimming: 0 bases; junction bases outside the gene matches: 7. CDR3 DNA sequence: TGTGCCAGCGGGACAGAGAGATACTCTGGAAACACCATATATTTT. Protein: CASGTERYSGNTIYF.

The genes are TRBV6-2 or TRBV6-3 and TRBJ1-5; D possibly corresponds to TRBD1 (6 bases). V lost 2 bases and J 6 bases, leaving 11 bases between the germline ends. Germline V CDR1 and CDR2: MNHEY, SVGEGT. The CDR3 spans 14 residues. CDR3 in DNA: TGTGCCAGCAGTTACAGGGACACAGGTCAGCCCCAGCATTTT. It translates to CASSYRDTGQPQHF.

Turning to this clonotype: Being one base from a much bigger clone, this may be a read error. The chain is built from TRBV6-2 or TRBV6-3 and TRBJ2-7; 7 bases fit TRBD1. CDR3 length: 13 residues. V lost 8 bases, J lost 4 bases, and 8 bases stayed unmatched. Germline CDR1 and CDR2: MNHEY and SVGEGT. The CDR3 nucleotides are TGTGCCAGCGGATGGGACAGCGGTTACGAGCAGTACTTC. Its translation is CASGWDSGYEQYF.

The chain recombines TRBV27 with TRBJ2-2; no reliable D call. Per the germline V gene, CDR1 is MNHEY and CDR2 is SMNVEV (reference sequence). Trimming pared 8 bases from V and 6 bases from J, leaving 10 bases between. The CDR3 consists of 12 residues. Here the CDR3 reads CASGPGPGELFF. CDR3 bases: TGTGCCAGCGGTCCAGGCCCCGGGGAGCTGTTTTTT.